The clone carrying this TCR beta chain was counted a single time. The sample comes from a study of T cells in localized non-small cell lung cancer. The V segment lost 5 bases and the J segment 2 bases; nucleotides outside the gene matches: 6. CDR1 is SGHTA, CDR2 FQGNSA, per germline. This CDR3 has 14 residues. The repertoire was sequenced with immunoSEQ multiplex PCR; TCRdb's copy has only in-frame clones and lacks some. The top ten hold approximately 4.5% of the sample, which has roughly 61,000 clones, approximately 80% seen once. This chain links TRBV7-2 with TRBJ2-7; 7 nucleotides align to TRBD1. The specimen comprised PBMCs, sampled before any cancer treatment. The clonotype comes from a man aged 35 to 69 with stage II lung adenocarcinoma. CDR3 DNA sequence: TGTGCCAGCAGCCCACAGGGGCTAGCCTACGAGCAGTACTTC. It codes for CASSPQGLAYEQYF. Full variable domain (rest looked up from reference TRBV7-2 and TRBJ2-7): GAGVSQSPSNKVTEKGKDVELRCDPISGHTALYWYRQSLGQGLEFLIYFQGNSAPDKSGLPSDRFSAERTGGSVSTLTIQRTQQEDSAVYLCASSPQGLAYEQYFGPGTRLTVT.